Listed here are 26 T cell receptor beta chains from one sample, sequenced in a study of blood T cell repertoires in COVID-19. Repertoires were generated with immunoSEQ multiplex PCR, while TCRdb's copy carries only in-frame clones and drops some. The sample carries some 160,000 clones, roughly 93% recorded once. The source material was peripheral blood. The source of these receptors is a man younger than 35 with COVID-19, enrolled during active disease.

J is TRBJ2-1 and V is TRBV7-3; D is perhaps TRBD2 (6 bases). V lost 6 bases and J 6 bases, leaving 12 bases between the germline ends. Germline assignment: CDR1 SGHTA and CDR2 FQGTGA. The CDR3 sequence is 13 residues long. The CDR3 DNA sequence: TGTGCCAGCAGGCCCGACGGGGGCAATGAGCAGTTCTTC. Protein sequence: CASRPDGGNEQFF.

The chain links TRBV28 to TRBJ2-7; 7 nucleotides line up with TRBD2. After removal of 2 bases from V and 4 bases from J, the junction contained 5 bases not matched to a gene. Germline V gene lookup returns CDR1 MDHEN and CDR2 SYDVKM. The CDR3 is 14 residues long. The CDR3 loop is CASSLRGVGYEQYF. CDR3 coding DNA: TGTGCCAGCAGTTTACGGGGGGTTGGATACGAGCAGTACTTC.

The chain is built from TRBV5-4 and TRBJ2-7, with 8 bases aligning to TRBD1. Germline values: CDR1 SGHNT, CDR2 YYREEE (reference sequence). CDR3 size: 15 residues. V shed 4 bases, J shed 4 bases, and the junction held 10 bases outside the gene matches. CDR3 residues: CASSHGGQGSYEQYF. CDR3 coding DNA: TGTGCCAGCAGCCACGGAGGACAGGGATCGTACGAGCAGTACTTC.

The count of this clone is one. CDR3 sequence reads: CASSQDWQYNEQFF. DNA for the CDR3: TGTGCCAGCAGCCAAGATTGGCAATACAATGAGCAGTTCTTC. This chain joins TRBV14 and TRBJ2-1; unclear D gene. The V end lost 0 bases, the J end lost 4 bases, and 7 bases lay between the germline ends. The CDR3 has 14 amino acids. The V gene's germline CDR1 is SGHDN and CDR2 FVKESK.

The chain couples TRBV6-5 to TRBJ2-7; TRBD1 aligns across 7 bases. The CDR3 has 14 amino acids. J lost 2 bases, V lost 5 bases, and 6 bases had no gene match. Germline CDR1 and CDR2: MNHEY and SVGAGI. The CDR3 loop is CASSRQGLTYEQYF. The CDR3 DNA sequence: TGTGCCAGCAGTAGACAGGGCCTTACCTACGAGCAGTACTTC.

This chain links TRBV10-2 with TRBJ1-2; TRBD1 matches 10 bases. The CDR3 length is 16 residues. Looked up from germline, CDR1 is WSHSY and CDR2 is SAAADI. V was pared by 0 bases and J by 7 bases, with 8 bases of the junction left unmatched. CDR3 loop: CASSESRDRGHGGYTF. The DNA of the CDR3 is TGCGCCAGCAGTGAGTCGAGAGACAGGGGGCATGGTGGCTACACCTTC.

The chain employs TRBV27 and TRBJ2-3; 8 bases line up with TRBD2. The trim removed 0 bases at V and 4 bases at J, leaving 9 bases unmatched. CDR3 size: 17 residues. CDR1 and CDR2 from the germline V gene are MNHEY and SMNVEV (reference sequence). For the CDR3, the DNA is TGTGCCAGCAGTTTATCCGCTCAGCGGGGGCTCCCAGATACGCAGTATTTT. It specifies CASSLSAQRGLPDTQYF.

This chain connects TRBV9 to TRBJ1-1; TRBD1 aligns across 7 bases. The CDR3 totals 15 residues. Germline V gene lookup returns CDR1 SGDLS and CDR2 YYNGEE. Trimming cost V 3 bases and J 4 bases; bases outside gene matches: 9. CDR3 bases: TGTGCCAGCAGCGCGCAGACAGGGCAGGGCACTGAAGCTTTCTTT. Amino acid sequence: CASSAQTGQGTEAFF.

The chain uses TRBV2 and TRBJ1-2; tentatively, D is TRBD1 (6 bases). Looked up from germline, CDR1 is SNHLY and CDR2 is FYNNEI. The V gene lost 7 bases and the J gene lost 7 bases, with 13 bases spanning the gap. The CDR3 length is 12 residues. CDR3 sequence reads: CASIVTGGGYTF. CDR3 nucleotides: TGTGCCAGCATAGTGACAGGTGGTGGCTACACCTTC.

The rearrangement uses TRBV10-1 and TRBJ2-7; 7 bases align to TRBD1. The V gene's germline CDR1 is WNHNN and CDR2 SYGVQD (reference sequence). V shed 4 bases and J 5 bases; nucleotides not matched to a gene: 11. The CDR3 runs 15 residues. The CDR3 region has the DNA TGCGCCAGCAGTGGACCCACGACAGGGTTGCACGAGCAGTACTTC. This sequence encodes CASSGPTTGLHEQYF.

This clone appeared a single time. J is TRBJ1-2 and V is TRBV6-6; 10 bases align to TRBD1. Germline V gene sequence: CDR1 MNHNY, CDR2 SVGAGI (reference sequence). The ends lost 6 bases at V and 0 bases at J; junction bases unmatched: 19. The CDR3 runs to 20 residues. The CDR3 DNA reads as TGTGCCAGCAGCGAGATGGGGGACAGGGGCGCGAAAGTTCCTAACTATGGCTACACCTTC. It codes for CASSEMGDRGAKVPNYGYTF.

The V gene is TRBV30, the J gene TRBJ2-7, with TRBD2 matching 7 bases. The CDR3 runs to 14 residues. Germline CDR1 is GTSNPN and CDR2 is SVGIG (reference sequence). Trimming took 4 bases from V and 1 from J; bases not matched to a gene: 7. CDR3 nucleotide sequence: TGTGCCTGGACCCTCGGGAGGCAATCCTACGAGCAGTACTTC. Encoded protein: CAWTLGRQSYEQYF.

The CDR3 DNA is TGCGCCAGCAGCCAACTCGCGGACTATGGCTACACCTTC. This encodes CASSQLADYGYTF. V usage is TRBV5-1 and J usage is TRBJ1-2; unclear D gene. CDR1 is SGHRS, CDR2 YFSETQ, per germline. Trimming cost V 4 bases and J 3 bases, with 10 bases left between them. The CDR3 has 13 residues.

The CDR3 sequence is CASGGSGGVDGYTF. The CDR3 DNA sequence: TGTGCCAGCGGGGGGTCCGGCGGAGTGGATGGCTACACCTTC. The chain employs TRBV9 and TRBJ1-2, with D tentatively TRBD1 (5 bases). The CDR3 consists of 14 residues. CDR1 and CDR2 from the germline V gene are SGDLS and YYNGEE. Trimming removed 7 bases from V and 6 bases from J, with 19 bases in between.

As DNA, the CDR3 is TGTGCCAGCAGCTTAGAACACCCTAACTATGGCTACACCTTC. As protein: CASSLEHPNYGYTF. This sequence joins TRBV7-9 and TRBJ1-2; D is unclear. The germline gives CDR1 SEHNR, CDR2 FQNEAQ (reference sequence). Between the trimmed V and J ends, which lost 1 base and 0 bases, there was a span of 6 bases. The CDR3 is 14 residues long.

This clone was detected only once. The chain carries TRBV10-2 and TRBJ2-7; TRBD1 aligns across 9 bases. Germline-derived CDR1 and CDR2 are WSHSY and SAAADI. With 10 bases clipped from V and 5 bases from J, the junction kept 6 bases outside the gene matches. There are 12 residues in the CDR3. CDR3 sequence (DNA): TGCGCCACCGCACAGGGGGCAGACGAGCAGTACTTC. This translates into CATAQGADEQYF.

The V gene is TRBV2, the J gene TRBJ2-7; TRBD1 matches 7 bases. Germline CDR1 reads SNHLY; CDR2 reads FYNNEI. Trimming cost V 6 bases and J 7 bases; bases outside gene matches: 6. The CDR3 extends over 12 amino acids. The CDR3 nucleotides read TGTGCCAGCAGGGACAGGATAAGGGAGCAGTACTTC. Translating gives CASRDRIREQYF.

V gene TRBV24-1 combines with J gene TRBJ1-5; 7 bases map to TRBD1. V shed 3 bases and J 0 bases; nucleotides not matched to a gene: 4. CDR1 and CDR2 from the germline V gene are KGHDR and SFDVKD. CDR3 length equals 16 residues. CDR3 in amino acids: CATSDPTGNSNQPQHF. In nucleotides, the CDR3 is TGTGCCACCAGTGATCCGACAGGGAATAGCAATCAGCCCCAGCATTTT.

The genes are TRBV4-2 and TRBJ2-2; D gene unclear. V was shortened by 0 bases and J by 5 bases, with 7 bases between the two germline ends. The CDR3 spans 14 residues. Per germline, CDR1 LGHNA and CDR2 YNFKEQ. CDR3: CASSQDLRTGELFF. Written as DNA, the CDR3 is TGTGCCAGCAGCCAAGATCTCAGAACCGGGGAGCTGTTTTTT.

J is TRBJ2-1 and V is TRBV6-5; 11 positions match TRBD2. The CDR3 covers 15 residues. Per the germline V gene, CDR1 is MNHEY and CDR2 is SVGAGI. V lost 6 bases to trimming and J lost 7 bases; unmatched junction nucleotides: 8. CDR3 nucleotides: TGTGCCAGCAGGAGAACTAGCGGGAGTTGGAATGAGCAGTTCTTC. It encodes CASRRTSGSWNEQFF.

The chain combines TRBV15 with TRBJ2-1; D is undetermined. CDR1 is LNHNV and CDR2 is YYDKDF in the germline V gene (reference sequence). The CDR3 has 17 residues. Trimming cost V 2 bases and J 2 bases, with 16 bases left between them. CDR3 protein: CATSRYRRNPTYNEQFF. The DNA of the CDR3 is TGTGCCACCAGCAGATACAGACGCAATCCCACCTACAATGAGCAGTTCTTC.

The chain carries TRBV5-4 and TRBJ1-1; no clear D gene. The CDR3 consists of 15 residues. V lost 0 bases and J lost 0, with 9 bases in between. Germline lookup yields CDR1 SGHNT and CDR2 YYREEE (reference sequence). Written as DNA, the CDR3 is TGTGCCAGCAGCTTGGACGCGGCCATGAACACTGAAGCTTTCTTT. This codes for CASSLDAAMNTEAFF.

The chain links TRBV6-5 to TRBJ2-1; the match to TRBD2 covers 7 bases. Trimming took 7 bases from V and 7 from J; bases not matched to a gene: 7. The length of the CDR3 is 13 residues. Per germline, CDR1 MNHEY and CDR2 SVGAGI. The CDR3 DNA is TGTGCCAGCAAACGGGAGGCTAGGAATGAGCAGTTCTTC. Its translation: CASKREARNEQFF.

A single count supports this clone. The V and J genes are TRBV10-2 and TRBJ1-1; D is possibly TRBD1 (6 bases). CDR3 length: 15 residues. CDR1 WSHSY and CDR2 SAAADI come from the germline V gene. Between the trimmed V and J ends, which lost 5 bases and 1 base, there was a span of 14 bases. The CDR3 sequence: CASSTTRQENTEAFF. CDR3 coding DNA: TGCGCCAGCAGTACCACCCGACAGGAGAACACTGAAGCTTTCTTT.

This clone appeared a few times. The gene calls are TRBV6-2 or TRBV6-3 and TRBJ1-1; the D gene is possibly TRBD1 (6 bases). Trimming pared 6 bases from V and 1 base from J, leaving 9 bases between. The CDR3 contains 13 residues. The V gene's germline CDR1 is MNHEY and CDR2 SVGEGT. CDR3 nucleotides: TGTGCCAGCAGCTCGACAGGGAACACTGAAGCTTTCTTT. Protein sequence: CASSSTGNTEAFF.

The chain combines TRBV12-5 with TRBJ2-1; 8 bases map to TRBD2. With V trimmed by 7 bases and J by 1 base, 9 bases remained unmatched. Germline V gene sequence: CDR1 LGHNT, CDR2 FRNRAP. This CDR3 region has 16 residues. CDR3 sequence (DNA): TGTGCTAGTGCCCTTCGGGGGGGGATATCCTACAATGAGCAGTTCTTC. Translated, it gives CASALRGGISYNEQFF.